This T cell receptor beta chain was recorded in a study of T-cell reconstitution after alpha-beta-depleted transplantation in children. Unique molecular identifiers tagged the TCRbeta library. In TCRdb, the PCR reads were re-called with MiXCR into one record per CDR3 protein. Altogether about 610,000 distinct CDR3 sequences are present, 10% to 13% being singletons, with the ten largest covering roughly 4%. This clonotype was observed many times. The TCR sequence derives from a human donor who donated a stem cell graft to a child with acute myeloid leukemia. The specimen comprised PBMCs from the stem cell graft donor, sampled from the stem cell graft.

CDR3 region: CASSYSVGELFF. DNA for the CDR3: TGTGCCAGCAGTTACTCCGTCGGGGAGCTGTTTTTT. The chain recombines TRBV6-5 with TRBJ2-2; D remains unclear. CDR1 MNHEY and CDR2 SVGAGI come from the germline V gene. The CDR3 loop spans 12 amino acids. V lost 0 bases, J lost 7 bases, and 3 bases lay in between.